This TCR beta chain was recorded in a study of human T cells and chemical hapten exposure. Time point reported: patch test 2, 6 weeks after DPC sensitization. This sample's treatment: therapeutic diphenylcyclopropenone sensitization with weekly scalp DPC. One entry per CDR3 protein results from TCRdb running MiXCR on the RACE reads. This repertoire shows approximately 80,000 distinct CDR3 sequences, about 10% found once; its top ten account for approximately 2.5%. Germline V lookup: CDR1 SQVTM, CDR2 ANQGSEA. V gave up 5 bases and J gave up 2 bases, with 6 bases separating them. The CDR3 length is 11 residues. This clonotype was seen a handful of times.

The sequence was collected from a woman aged 25 to 39 with alopecia areata. Some clones in this sample may be carry-over from other donors' samples. Sequencing was performed on whole blood, taken in connection with sensitization to the hapten diphenylcyclopropenone (DPC). The V and J genes are TRBV29-1 and TRBJ1-1, with D uncertain. CDR3 sequence (DNA): TGCAGCGTTTCCGTAAACACTGAAGCTTTCTTT. It translates to CSVSVNTEAFF. The entire variable domain, with the rest obtained from reference TRBV29-1 and TRBJ1-1, is as follows: SAVISQKPSRDICQRGTSLTIQCQVDSQVTMMFWYRQQPGQSLTLIATANQGSEATYESGFVIDKFPISRPNLTFSTLTVSNMSPEDSSIYLCSVSVNTEAFFGQGTRLTVV.